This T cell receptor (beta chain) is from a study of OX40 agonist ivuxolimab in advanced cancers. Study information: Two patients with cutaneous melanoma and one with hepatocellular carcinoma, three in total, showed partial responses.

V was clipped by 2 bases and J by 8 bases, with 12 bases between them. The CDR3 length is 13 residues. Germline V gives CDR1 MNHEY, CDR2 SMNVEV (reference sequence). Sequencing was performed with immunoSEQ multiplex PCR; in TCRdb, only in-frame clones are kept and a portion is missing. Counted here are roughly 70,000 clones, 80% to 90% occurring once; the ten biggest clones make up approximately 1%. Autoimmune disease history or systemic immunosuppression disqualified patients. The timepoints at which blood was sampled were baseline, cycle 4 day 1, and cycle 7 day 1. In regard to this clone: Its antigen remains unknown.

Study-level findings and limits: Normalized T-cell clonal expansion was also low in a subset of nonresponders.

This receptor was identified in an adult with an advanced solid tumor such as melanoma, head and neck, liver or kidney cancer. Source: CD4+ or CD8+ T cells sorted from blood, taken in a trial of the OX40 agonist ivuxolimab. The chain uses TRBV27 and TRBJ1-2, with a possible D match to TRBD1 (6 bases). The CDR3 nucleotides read TGTGCCAGCAGTTTAGCGGCAGGGGTAGGCTACACCTTC. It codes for CASSLAAGVGYTF.